Following are 15 T cell receptor beta chains from one sample sequenced in a study of T-cell reconstitution after alpha-beta-depleted transplantation in children. The authors prepared the TCRbeta library with unique molecular identifiers. TCRdb re-called the PCR reads through MiXCR, storing one row per CDR3 protein. This table holds roughly 74,000 distinct CDR3 sequences, around a sixth found once. Source: PBMCs, mostly from graft donor cells, taken 360 days after TCRalphabeta/CD19-depleted stem cell transplant. These receptors were obtained from a male patient between 2 and 15 years old who had a stem cell transplant for acute lymphoblastic leukemia, so the T cells may come from the graft donor.

This clonotype was found a few times. This chain connects TRBV2 to TRBJ2-4; D unresolved. V dropped 7 bases and J dropped 9 bases, with 10 bases sitting between them. There are 11 residues in the CDR3. Germline lookup yields CDR1 SNHLY and CDR2 FYNNEI. Here the CDR3 DNA reads TGTGCCAGCAAAAAGTCGGCCATTCAGTACTTC. It translates to CASKKSAIQYF.

This clonotype was seen at least ten times. The chain couples TRBV7-2 to TRBJ1-2; 10 nucleotides align to TRBD1. CDR1 and CDR2 from the germline V gene are SGHTA and FQGNSA. This CDR3 region has 16 residues. V dropped 1 base and J dropped 5; count of bases not matched to a gene: 7. The CDR3 is CASSLVSLDRGYGYTF. CDR3 sequence (DNA): TGTGCCAGCAGCTTAGTTTCCCTGGACAGGGGGTATGGCTACACCTTC.

This clonotype was detected only a few times. The V call is TRBV24-1, the J call TRBJ2-2; D not resolved. CDR1 is KGHDR, CDR2 SFDVKD, per germline. V was trimmed by 5 bases and J by 1 base, leaving 10 bases between them. The CDR3 spans 15 residues. The DNA of the CDR3 is TGTGCCACCAGTGTTAGGGCCCGGAACACCGGGGAGCTGTTTTTT. Its protein is CATSVRARNTGELFF.

This clonotype was counted between two and nine times. This chain uses TRBV7-9 with TRBJ2-2; TRBD2 aligns across 12 bases. The CDR3 extends over 16 amino acids. Germline assignment: CDR1 SEHNR and CDR2 FQNEAQ (reference sequence). The V and J ends lost 8 bases and 3 bases, in that order; junction bases with no gene match: 7. The CDR3 here is CASSRTSGMYTGELFF. As DNA, the CDR3 is TGTGCCAGCTCGAGGACTAGCGGGATGTACACCGGGGAGCTGTTTTTT.

This chain joins TRBV12-3 or TRBV12-4 and TRBJ2-3; 7 bases are a match to TRBD2. The length of the CDR3 is 16 residues. With 5 bases clipped from V and 0 bases from J, the junction kept 8 bases outside the gene matches. The CDR3 DNA follows: TGTGCCAGCAGTCTTACGGCGGGAGAGAGCACAGATACGCAGTATTTT. Its protein product is CASSLTAGESTDTQYF.

The sample holds a few counts of this clonotype. The chain has TRBV6-5 and TRBJ1-4; no reliable D call. Germline lookup yields CDR1 MNHEY and CDR2 SVGAGI. CDR3 size: 15 residues. The V end lost 0 bases, the J end lost 7 bases, and 12 bases lay between the germline ends. As DNA, the CDR3 is TGTGCCAGCAGTTACTCGAAGGCTGCGAGTGAAAAACTGTTTTTT. The encoded protein is CASSYSKAASEKLFF.

As concerns this clonotype: The junction and the germline gene differ at one end; a read error may be behind it. The chain has TRBV6-2 or TRBV6-3 and TRBJ2-1, with D possibly being TRBD1 or TRBD2 (6 bases each). This CDR3 is built from 19 residues. Germline V CDR1 and CDR2: MNHEY, SVGEGT. This CDR3 is CASSHSGLGEPRGYNEQFF. CDR3 sequence (DNA): TGTGCCAGCAGTCACTCGGGACTCGGGGAACCCAGGGGATACAATGAGCAGTTCTTC.

The chain joins TRBV5-4 to TRBJ2-3, with a tentative D call TRBD2 (5 bases). Germline V gives CDR1 SGHNT, CDR2 YYREEE (reference sequence). Deletions cut 1 base from V and 6 bases from J, with 18 bases between. The CDR3 runs to 16 residues. CDR3 nucleotides: TGTGCCAGCAGCTTGTTAGTCGCCCGGTCGGGGGATACGCAGTATTTT. As protein: CASSLLVARSGDTQYF. The variable domain in full, completed from reference TRBV5-4 and TRBJ2-3, reads ETGVTQSPTHLIKTRGQQVTLRCSSQSGHNTVSWYQQALGQGPQFIFQYYREEENGRGNFPPRFSGLQFPNYSSELNVNALELDDSALYLCASSLLVARSGDTQYFGPGTRLTVL.

The chain combines TRBV12-3 or TRBV12-4 with TRBJ2-7; no definite D call. The CDR3 sequence is 16 residues long. V shed 3 bases and J shed 4 bases, with 19 bases lying between them. CDR3 loop: CASSFGPTLKTYEQYF. CDR3 coding DNA: TGTGCCAGCAGTTTCGGTCCGACATTGAAGACATACGAGCAGTACTTC.

This clonotype turned up a few times. The V and J genes are TRBV27 and TRBJ1-1; D possibly corresponds to TRBD1 (5 bases). The CDR3 consists of 16 residues. Trimming took off 5 bases at V and 1 base at J, with 17 bases between the two ends. Germline values: CDR1 MNHEY, CDR2 SMNVEV (reference sequence). In DNA, the CDR3 is TGTGCCAGCAGTGACCGACTTGGGGGAGGGAACACTGAAGCTTTCTTT. Protein product: CASSDRLGGGNTEAFF.

This clonotype was found a few times. This chain links TRBV7-6 with TRBJ2-7; 7 nucleotides line up with TRBD1. The germline CDR1 and CDR2 sequences are SGHVS and FNYEAQ. This CDR3 comprises 16 residues. The junction had 10 bases not matched to a gene; V was cut back by 5 bases and J by 0 bases. The DNA of the CDR3 is TGTGCCAGCAGCCATACAGGGGCCCACGGCTCCTACGAGCAGTACTTC. Translated, it gives CASSHTGAHGSYEQYF.

In this sample, this clonotype turned up a few times. The chain uses TRBV20-1 and TRBJ2-1; 10 bases line up with TRBD2. V shed 6 bases and J 8 bases; nucleotides not matched to a gene: 4. CDR1 and CDR2 (germline): DFQATT, SNEGSKA (reference sequence). The CDR3 consists of 12 residues. CDR3 sequence reads: CSAWTSGDEQFF. In DNA, the CDR3 is TGCAGTGCATGGACTAGCGGAGATGAGCAGTTCTTC.

This chain uses TRBV2 with TRBJ2-7; 7 positions agree with TRBD1. This CDR3 spans 15 amino acids. CDR1 and CDR2 from the germline V gene are SNHLY and FYNNEI. V was pared by 7 bases and J by 2 bases, with 11 bases of the junction left unmatched. The CDR3 reads CASTLRTGPPYEQYF. The CDR3 DNA reads as TGTGCCAGCACTTTGCGGACAGGCCCCCCCTACGAGCAGTACTTC.

The CDR3 DNA reads TGCGCCAGCAGCCAAGATCTTGGCAGGGCAAATCAGCCCCAGCATTTT. It is translated as CASSQDLGRANQPQHF. The V call is TRBV4-1, the J call TRBJ1-5, with a weak D call TRBD1 (5 bases). The CDR3 totals 16 residues. The V gene's germline CDR1 is MGHRA and CDR2 YSYEKL. V was clipped by 0 bases and J by 4 bases, with 13 bases between them.

The rearrangement joins TRBV28 to TRBJ1-2; 7 bases fit TRBD1. Germline assignment: CDR1 MDHEN and CDR2 SYDVKM. The V gene end was trimmed by 6 bases and the J gene end by 4 bases; junction bases not matched to a gene: 8. The CDR3 loop spans 14 amino acids. The CDR3, as DNA: TGTGCCAGCAGCCCGACAGGGCCCTTCTATGGCTACACCTTC. This codes for CASSPTGPFYGYTF.